Shown below are 11 T cell receptor beta chains from a single sample sequenced in a study of cytomegalovirus exposure and HLA in healthy donors (TCRdb year 2017). Receptors were amplified or captured by the immunoSEQ multiplex PCR assay. TCRdb re-hosts the immuneACCESS table, in-frame sequences only. Its copies lack some clones; in the studies checked, an unresolved V gene accounts for under half of them, and the cause for the rest is not known. Present in this sample are roughly 90,000 clones, 90% to 95% of which were seen just once. Approximately 1.1% of the sample is taken by the ten largest. Specimen: PBMCs. Source of these receptors: a woman aged 30 to 39 in good health and CMV-seropositive.

The genes are TRBV27 and TRBJ2-7; 11 nucleotides match TRBD2. The CDR3 has 14 residues. CDR1 MNHEY and CDR2 SMNVEV come from the germline V gene (reference sequence). V lost 1 base and J lost 6; bases outside the gene matches: 2. CDR3 loop: CASSLLLAGAEQYF. For the CDR3, the DNA is TGTGCCAGCAGTTTATTACTAGCGGGAGCCGAGCAGTACTTC.

The genes are TRBV27 and TRBJ1-2, with 7 bases fitting TRBD1. With 6 bases clipped from V and 3 bases from J, the junction kept 7 bases outside the gene matches. Germline CDR1 reads MNHEY; CDR2 reads SMNVEV (reference sequence). The CDR3 totals 14 residues. This chain's CDR3 is CASSPGQPYYGYTF. The CDR3 nucleotides read TGTGCCAGCAGCCCGGGACAGCCTTACTATGGCTACACCTTC.

A single count supports this clone. The chain has TRBV19 and TRBJ1-2, with 10 bases matching TRBD1. The ends lost 1 base at V and 7 bases at J; junction bases unmatched: 3. Germline V gene data show CDR1 as LNHDA and CDR2 as SQIVND (reference sequence). The CDR3 loop spans 14 amino acids. Written as DNA, the CDR3 is TGTGCCAGTAGTATAGGACAGGGGGCCGGTGGCTACACCTTC. It specifies CASSIGQGAGGYTF.

Details on this clone: This specimen includes other DNA sequences encoding the same CDR3. The chain uses TRBV5-1 and TRBJ2-1; 7 nucleotides line up with TRBD2. The CDR3 runs to 16 residues. J gave up 2 bases and V 4 bases, and 9 bases lay outside the gene matches. In germline, CDR1 is SGHRS, CDR2 YFSETQ. Here the CDR3 DNA reads TGCGCCAGCAGCCTGGCCGCGGGACTAACCTACAATGAGCAGTTCTTC. Protein: CASSLAAGLTYNEQFF.

The CDR3: CASSYVSSDTQYF. CDR3 DNA: TGTGCCAGCAGTTACGTGTCATCAGATACGCAGTATTTT. V usage is TRBV6-5 and J usage is TRBJ2-3, with unresolved D. In germline, CDR1 is MNHEY, CDR2 SVGAGI. CDR3 size: 13 residues. The ends were cut back, 2 bases at V and 4 bases at J, with 7 bases in the middle.

This chain uses TRBV6-5 with TRBJ2-1; 10 bases line up with TRBD2. This CDR3 region has 16 residues. V was pared by 2 bases and J by 7 bases, with 8 bases of the junction left unmatched. Germline-derived CDR1 and CDR2 are MNHEY and SVGAGI. The CDR3: CASSYLPSGSRNEQFF. The DNA of the CDR3 is TGTGCCAGCAGTTACCTTCCTAGCGGGAGTAGGAATGAGCAGTTCTTC.

The chain links TRBV5-4 to TRBJ2-1; tentatively, D is TRBD2 (5 bases). The germline gives CDR1 SGHNT, CDR2 YYREEE (reference sequence). The CDR3 loop spans 13 amino acids. Trimming removed 4 bases from V and 9 bases from J, with 14 bases in between. The CDR3 DNA is TGTGCCAGCAGCCGGACTGGATTGGGTGAGCAGTTCTTC. This encodes CASSRTGLGEQFF.

V and J are TRBV7-2 and TRBJ2-7; TRBD2 matches at 7 bases. CDR3 length: 13 residues. Germline trimming cut 6 bases from V and 6 bases from J; bases unmatched to any gene: 8. Per the germline V gene, CDR1 is SGHTA and CDR2 is FQGNSA. DNA for the CDR3: TGTGCCAGCAGTTCTGGGGGACTAAGCGAGCAGTACTTC. Its protein is CASSSGGLSEQYF.

The V call is TRBV27, the J call TRBJ2-7, with TRBD2 matching 13 bases. The CDR3 is 15 amino acids. Germline assignment: CDR1 MNHEY and CDR2 SMNVEV (reference sequence). Losses at the gene ends were 6 bases for V and 5 bases for J; bases not matched to a gene: 7. Written as DNA, the CDR3 is TGTGCCAGCAGCTTAGGGACTAGCGGGATCAACGAGCAGTACTTC. Its translation is CASSLGTSGINEQYF.

The genes are TRBV5-1 and TRBJ1-1; TRBD1 matches at 9 bases. The CDR3 spans 15 residues. The V and J ends lost 5 bases and 1 base, in that order; junction bases with no gene match: 6. CDR1 and CDR2 from the germline V gene are SGHRS and YFSETQ. The CDR3 loop reads CASSRGQGTNTEAFF. As DNA, the CDR3 is TGCGCCAGCAGTCGGGGACAGGGCACGAACACTGAAGCTTTCTTT.

The J gene is TRBJ1-4, the V gene TRBV28, with a possible D match to TRBD1 (5 bases). Looked up from germline, CDR1 is MDHEN and CDR2 is SYDVKM. This CDR3 has 16 residues. V was cut by 6 bases and J by 7 bases, with 21 bases left in between. The CDR3 reads CASSPGGFDGFEKLFF. The CDR3 coding sequence is TGTGCCAGCAGCCCGGGGGGATTTGATGGATTTGAAAAACTGTTTTTT.